This is a list of T cell receptor beta chains from one sample in a study of T cell responses to AZD1222 COVID-19 vaccine. Repertoires were generated with immunoSEQ multiplex PCR, while TCRdb's copy carries only in-frame clones and drops some. The sample holds 110,000 to 150,000 clones; roughly 90% are singletons and the top ten take about 3%. Specimen: peripheral blood, collected on day 0 of AZD1222 vaccination. The receptors shown here come from an adult in good health. CDR3s include the opening cysteine and the closing phenylalanine or tryptophan. D genes are given only for firm matches. Part of the rows lack a size; the others show once, few, many or a class for expanded clones.

J | V | size | length | D | DNA | CDR3
TRBJ2-7 | TRBV11-2 | NA | 14 | TRBD2 | TGTGCCAGCAGCTTAGAGGCGGGAGCGTATGAGCAGTACTTC | CASSLEAGAYEQYF
TRBJ2-1 | TRBV9 | NA | 16 | TRBD1 | TGTGCCAGCAGCGCCCACGGGGGACAGGGGGGCAATGAGCAGTTCTTC | CASSAHGGQGGNEQFF
TRBJ2-3 | TRBV5-1 | NA | 15 | NA | TGCGCCAGCAGCTTCATCGGGGGTGACACAGATACGCAGTATTTT | CASSFIGGDTDTQYF
TRBJ1-6 | TRBV27 | once | 15 | TRBD1 | TGTGCCAGCAGGCCAGGGGGCTCCTATAATTCACCCCTCCACTTT | CASRPGGSYNSPLHF
TRBJ1-3 | TRBV19 | once | 17 | NA | TGTGCCAGTAGTATAAGGCCGACGGCGGGGATCGGAAACACCATATATTTT | CASSIRPTAGIGNTIYF
TRBJ2-7 | TRBV6-2/TRBV6-3 | NA | 13 | NA | TGTGCCAGCAACCCAGCGGTTACCTACGAGCAGTACTTC | CASNPAVTYEQYF
TRBJ1-1 | TRBV4-1 | NA | 15 | NA | TGCGCCAGCAGCCAGGCGGGGAGGGGAGACACTGAAGCTTTCTTT | CASSQAGRGDTEAFF
TRBJ2-1 | TRBV7-6 | NA | 15 | TRBD2 | TGTGCCAGCAGCCCCGTGACTAGCGGGATCTATGAGCAGTTCTTC | CASSPVTSGIYEQFF
TRBJ1-4 | TRBV28 | NA | 11 | NA | TGTGCCAGCAGCCCTAATGAAAAACTGTTTTTT | CASSPNEKLFF
TRBJ2-1 | TRBV7-6 | few | 15 | NA | TGTGCCAGCAGCTTAGATTTAGGGCCAGCGAATGAGCAGTTCTTC | CASSLDLGPANEQFF
TRBJ1-5 | TRBV28 | NA | 15 | NA | TGTGCCAGCTCTCCCTCAGGACCCCCCAGTCAGCCCCAGCATTTT | CASSPSGPPSQPQHF
TRBJ2-3 | TRBV3-1/TRBV3-2 | NA | 16 | NA | TGTGCCAGCAGCCAAGGGGTGGTCTCTAGCACAGATACGCAGTATTTT | CASSQGVVSSTDTQYF
TRBJ2-6 | TRBV7-3 | NA | 16 | NA | TGTGCCAGCAGCTTAAGACAGGTGGCTGGGGCCAACGTCCTGACTTTC | CASSLRQVAGANVLTF
TRBJ1-1 | TRBV10-3 | NA | 15 | NA | TGTGCCATCAGTGTATCCCCCCCGGGGAACACTGAAGCTTTCTTT | CAISVSPPGNTEAFF
TRBJ1-2 | TRBV6-1 | NA | 12 | NA | TGTGCCAGCAGTGAGTCTATCTATGGCTACACCTTC | CASSESIYGYTF
TRBJ1-5 | TRBV6-2/TRBV6-3 | NA | 18 | TRBD1 | TGTGCCAGCAGTTACTCGGGGACAGGGATATCTAGCAATCAGCCCCAGCATTTT | CASSYSGTGISSNQPQHF
TRBJ1-1 | TRBV29-1 | NA | 13 | NA | TGCAGCGTTGTTGATCAGCGGAACACTGAAGCTTTCTTT | CSVVDQRNTEAFF
TRBJ2-1 | TRBV9 | NA | 15 | TRBD1 | TGTGCCAGCAGCGTCACTGGACAGGGGTACAATGAGCAGTTCTTC | CASSVTGQGYNEQFF
TRBJ2-1 | TRBV29-1 | NA | 19 | TRBD2 | TGCAGCGTTGCCCCCATGGGGGCTAGCGGGAGGGGTTCCTACAATGAGCAGTTCTTC | CSVAPMGASGRGSYNEQFF
TRBJ2-1 | TRBV2 | NA | 14 | TRBD1 | TGTGCCAGCAGTAGGGACAGGGGGGTGGATGAGCAGTTCTTC | CASSRDRGVDEQFF
TRBJ1-1 | TRBV7-6 | NA | 15 | TRBD1 | TGTGCCAGCAGCTTAGCCACAGGGGAGAACACTGAAGCTTTCTTT | CASSLATGENTEAFF
TRBJ1-2 | TRBV11-2 | once | 16 | TRBD1 | TGTGCCAGCAGCTTAGGGACAGGGATAATTAACTATGGCTACACCTTC | CASSLGTGIINYGYTF
TRBJ2-7 | TRBV19 | NA | 13 | NA | TGTGCCAGTAGTATTAATGAAAACCACGAGCAGTACTTC | CASSINENHEQYF
TRBJ1-1 | TRBV25-1 | NA | 16 | NA | TGTGCCAGCAGTGAAGGTTTGGTTCCGTTGAACACTGAAGCTTTCTTT | CASSEGLVPLNTEAFF
TRBJ2-2 | TRBV30 | few | 14 | NA | TGTGCCTGGACGAGGACTGGGAACACCGGGGAGCTGTTTTTT | CAWTRTGNTGELFF
TRBJ1-1 | TRBV28 | once | 11 | NA | TGTGCCAGCACTTGGGGGTTGGAAGCTTTCTTT | CASTWGLEAFF
TRBJ2-1 | TRBV30 | NA | 14 | TRBD1 | TGTGCCTGGAGCGACAGGGTCTCCTACAATGAGCAGTTCTTC | CAWSDRVSYNEQFF
TRBJ2-5 | TRBV5-1 | NA | 13 | NA | TGCGCCAGCAGCTTGGGCCCTCAAGAGACCCAGTACTTC | CASSLGPQETQYF
TRBJ1-2 | TRBV7-8 | NA | 15 | NA | TGTGCCAGCAGTTCTACCCGGGACAACAGATTTGGCTACACCTTC | CASSSTRDNRFGYTF
TRBJ2-3 | TRBV10-3 | NA | 13 | NA | TGTGCCATCAGTGAGTCGGGGGTCGATACGCAGTATTTT | CAISESGVDTQYF
TRBJ2-1 | TRBV5-6 | NA | 14 | NA | TGTGCCAGCAGCTTTGCGGTGGGTGACAATGAGCAGTTCTTC | CASSFAVGDNEQFF
TRBJ2-3 | TRBV5-1 | NA | 18 | TRBD2 | TGCGCCAGCAGCCCGCTTATGGGAGCGGGACCTTGGGGAGATACGCAGTATTTT | CASSPLMGAGPWGDTQYF
TRBJ1-6 | TRBV25-1 | NA | 16 | NA | TGTGCCAGCAGTGAATATTCAGCCTCCTATAATTCACCCCTCCACTTT | CASSEYSASYNSPLHF
TRBJ1-2 | TRBV30 | NA | 16 | NA | TGTGCCTGGAGTGTACTGTCGGGGGTAGCTAACTATGGCTACACCTTC | CAWSVLSGVANYGYTF
TRBJ1-2 | TRBV25-1 | NA | 13 | NA | TGTGCCAGCAGTGTGGGTCAGGGAGGTGGCTACACCTTC | CASSVGQGGGYTF
TRBJ2-2 | TRBV7-9 | NA | 15 | NA | TGTGCCAGCAGCCCACAGGGCTTGAACACCGGGGAGCTGTTTTTT | CASSPQGLNTGELFF
TRBJ2-1 | TRBV27 | once | 10 | NA | TGTGCCGTCGGGGCCAATGAGCAGTTCTTC | CAVGANEQFF
TRBJ2-6 | TRBV5-4 | NA | 16 | NA | TGTGCCAGCAGTCCCGATAGGGTCCCTGGGGCCAACGTCCTGACTTTC | CASSPDRVPGANVLTF
TRBJ1-4 | TRBV12-3/TRBV12-4 | NA | 13 | NA | TGTGCCAGCAGTTTAACCGGGGGTGAAAAACTGTTTTTT | CASSLTGGEKLFF
TRBJ2-3 | TRBV4-1 | NA | 16 | NA | TGCGCCAGCAGCCCCAGCGCCCTCCGGCGGACAGATACGCAGTATTTT | CASSPSALRRTDTQYF
TRBJ2-6 | TRBV27 | NA | 13 | NA | TGTGCCAGCAGCCCCTCTGGGGCCAACGTCCTGACTTTC | CASSPSGANVLTF
TRBJ1-5 | TRBV2 | NA | 15 | TRBD1 | TGTGCCAGCACAACCGGGACAGGGATTTTGCAGCCCCAGCATTTT | CASTTGTGILQPQHF
TRBJ2-7 | TRBV21-1 | NA | 17 | NA | TGTGCCAGCAGCAACTTTGACGCCTACCAATCGATAACTGGGCAGTACTTC | CASSNFDAYQSITGQYF
TRBJ2-4 | TRBV19 | NA | 14 | NA | TGTGCCAGTAGTATGACCCTCCTGGGAAACATTCAGTACTTC | CASSMTLLGNIQYF
TRBJ1-4 | TRBV15 | NA | 18 | TRBD1 | TGTGCCACCAGCAGAGCTGAGACAGGGTTATTGACTAATGAAAAACTGTTTTTT | CATSRAETGLLTNEKLFF
TRBJ1-2 | TRBV5-4 | NA | 15 | TRBD1 | TGTGCCAGCAGCTTGGACAGGGGGCTCGGGTATGGCTACACCTTC | CASSLDRGLGYGYTF
TRBJ2-7 | TRBV19 | once | 15 | TRBD2 | TGTGCCAGTAGGGCCGCTAGCGGGGATTCCTACGAGCAGTACTTC | CASRAASGDSYEQYF
TRBJ1-1 | TRBV5-1 | NA | 16 | NA | TGCGCCAGCAGCTTGGCCATATTGACGGTGAACACTGAAGCTTTCTTT | CASSLAILTVNTEAFF
TRBJ1-3 | TRBV28 | NA | 16 | NA | TGTGCCAGCAGTTTAAGGGCAGGGAGCTCTGGAAACACCATATATTTT | CASSLRAGSSGNTIYF
TRBJ2-1 | TRBV19 | NA | 13 | NA | TGTGCCAGTAGTATAGGGGCCAGGACTGAGCAGTTCTTC | CASSIGARTEQFF
TRBJ1-1 | TRBV5-6 | NA | 13 | TRBD1 | TGTGCCAGCAGCCCCCAGGGGGGGACTGAAGCTTTCTTT | CASSPQGGTEAFF
TRBJ2-2 | TRBV11-3 | NA | 17 | TRBD2 | TGTGCCAGCAGCTTACAGAAATGGCGGGAGGGGACCGGGGAGCTGTTTTTT | CASSLQKWREGTGELFF
TRBJ1-1 | TRBV4-2 | NA | 16 | TRBD1 | TGTGCCAGCAGCGTATTACCAGGGGGCGAGATCACTGAAGCTTTCTTT | CASSVLPGGEITEAFF
TRBJ2-7 | TRBV6-5 | once | 15 | NA | TGTGCCAGCAGTTACATCTCCGGGACCTCCTACGAGCAGTACTTC | CASSYISGTSYEQYF
TRBJ2-2 | TRBV4-1 | NA | 16 | NA | TGCGCCAGCGGCCAAGGTTCCGGAGGCGACACCGGGGAGCTGTTTTTT | CASGQGSGGDTGELFF
TRBJ2-5 | TRBV6-1 | NA | 14 | TRBD1 | TGTGCCAGCAGTGAAACTTACAGGGGGGAGACCCAGTACTTC | CASSETYRGETQYF
TRBJ2-7 | TRBV19 | NA | 13 | TRBD1 | TGTGCCAGTAGTGCCGACAGGGGCTACGAGCAGTACTTC | CASSADRGYEQYF